The clone carrying this TCR beta chain was recorded many times. Its antigen remains unknown. The sample comes from a study of immune heterogeneity within non-small cell lung tumors. Study-level results: Local tumor mutational burden correlated moderately but significantly with local T-cell clonality (R roughly 0.36).

The CDR3 length is 15 residues. The V segment lost 3 bases and the J segment 3 bases; nucleotides outside the gene matches: 11. In germline, CDR1 is DFQATT, CDR2 SNEGSKA (reference sequence). It was a multiplex PCR that amplified TCR beta CDR3, with 32 V and 13 J primers. TCRdb passed the multiplex PCR reads through MiXCR, listing each CDR3 protein once. This sample has about 11,000 distinct CDR3 sequences; approximately 20% occur once, and the top ten carry approximately 4%. For each sample, template was about 550 ng of bulk tumor genomic DNA. Several biopsies per primary tumor, spaced far apart, were taken during surgery. Enrolled individuals presented with untreated, newly diagnosed non-small cell lung cancer and received curative surgery.

This sequence was found in a man aged 55 to 70 with non-small cell lung cancer. The rearrangement uses TRBV20-1 and TRBJ2-7, with TRBD1 matching over 7 bases. Sequencing was performed on lung tumor tissue. CDR3 bases: TGCAGTGCTAGTCCCGCCGGGACAGACTTCTACGAGCAGTACTTC. Its protein product is CSASPAGTDFYEQYF.